A selection of T cell receptor beta chains follows, all from one sample in a study of cytomegalovirus exposure and HLA in healthy donors. Repertoires were generated with immunoSEQ multiplex PCR, while TCRdb's copy carries only in-frame clones and drops some. The table has about 130,000 clones, approximately 83% seen once. Input material: PBMCs. The receptors shown here come from a girl aged 2 to 9 in good health and CMV-seronegative. Each CDR3 is given with its conserved first and last residue. D genes are given only for firm matches. The listing skips clone size in some rows; elsewhere it reads once, few, many or a size class.

v_call	j_call	clone_size	d_call	cdr3_aa	cdr3_nt
TRBV2	TRBJ1-5	NA	NA	CAITSGRAQPQHF	TGTGCCATCACTTCCGGGAGGGCTCAGCCCCAGCATTTT
TRBV30	TRBJ2-3	NA	TRBD1	CAWIWSGGDTQYF	TGTGCCTGGATTTGGTCAGGGGGAGATACGCAGTATTTT
TRBV27	TRBJ2-3	NA	NA	CASSTRGTFGDTQYF	TGTGCCAGCAGTACGCGAGGGACATTCGGAGATACGCAGTATTTT
TRBV6-1	TRBJ2-5	NA	NA	CASSEPVSSPYQETQYF	TGTGCCAGCAGTGAACCCGTCTCCTCCCCCTACCAAGAGACCCAGTACTTC
TRBV6-4	TRBJ2-1	NA	NA	CAITYRDLNNEQFF	TGTGCCATCACATACCGGGACTTAAACAATGAGCAGTTCTTC
TRBV5-6	TRBJ2-2	NA	TRBD2	CASSLVAGVSGELFF	TGTGCCAGCAGCTTAGTAGCGGGAGTTTCCGGGGAGCTGTTTTTT
TRBV6-4	TRBJ1-2	NA	TRBD1	CASRAGGAGYGYTF	TGTGCCAGCAGAGCAGGGGGCGCGGGCTATGGCTACACCTTC
TRBV6-6	TRBJ1-5	once	NA	CASRHRVKGQPQHF	TGTGCCAGCAGGCACAGGGTTAAGGGTCAGCCCCAGCATTTT
TRBV27	TRBJ2-5	NA	NA	CASSLIGVETQYF	TGTGCCAGCAGTTTAATCGGGGTTGAGACCCAGTACTTC
TRBV7-6	TRBJ2-5	once	TRBD1	CASSPTGWETQYF	TGTGCCAGCAGCCCGACAGGGTGGGAGACCCAGTACTTC
TRBV4-3	TRBJ2-3	few	NA	CASSQGWGPDTQYF	TGCGCCAGCAGCCAAGGGTGGGGCCCAGATACGCAGTATTTT
TRBV27	TRBJ2-3	once	NA	CASSPGWATSTDTQYF	TGTGCCAGCAGCCCTGGTTGGGCTACTAGCACAGATACGCAGTATTTT
TRBV5-4	TRBJ2-5	NA	NA	CASSRDFRETQYF	TGTGCCAGCAGCCGGGACTTTAGGGAGACCCAGTACTTC
TRBV18	TRBJ2-5	NA	NA	CASSQYQETQYF	TGTGCCAGCTCTCAGTACCAAGAGACCCAGTACTTC
TRBV18	TRBJ2-7	NA	NA	CASSLSSYEQYF	TGTGCCAGCTCACTCAGCTCCTACGAGCAGTACTTC
TRBV5-4	TRBJ2-1	NA	TRBD2	CASSRKRGTYNEQFF	TGTGCCAGCAGCCGAAAGCGGGGAACCTACAATGAGCAGTTCTTC
TRBV19	TRBJ1-1	NA	NA	CASSIQMNTEAFF	TGTGCCAGTAGTATACAGATGAACACTGAAGCTTTCTTT
TRBV5-1	TRBJ2-2	NA	TRBD1	CASSSGQSLTGELFF	TGCGCCAGCAGCTCGGGACAGTCTCTTACCGGGGAGCTGTTTTTT
TRBV7-9	TRBJ1-1	NA	TRBD1	CASSLYRGNTEAFF	TGTGCCAGCAGCTTATACAGGGGGAACACTGAAGCTTTCTTT
TRBV5-8	TRBJ2-7	NA	TRBD1	CASTFSTGDEQYF	TGTGCCAGCACCTTCTCGACAGGGGACGAGCAGTACTTC
TRBV6-6	TRBJ2-1	once	NA	CASSKEGALKHEQFF	TGTGCCAGCAGTAAGGAGGGGGCGCTTAAACATGAGCAGTTCTTC
TRBV27	TRBJ2-7	NA	NA	CASSLSGAFEQYF	TGTGCCAGCAGTTTATCGGGGGCGTTTGAGCAGTACTTC
TRBV25-1	TRBJ2-7	few	TRBD1	CASGFDRESYEQYF	TGTGCCAGCGGGTTTGACAGGGAATCCTACGAGCAGTACTTC
TRBV10-2	TRBJ2-1	NA	TRBD2	CASSSTSGSDEQFF	TGCGCCAGCAGTTCGACTAGCGGGAGCGATGAGCAGTTCTTC
TRBV19	TRBJ1-2	NA	TRBD1	CASNRDSRTTNYGYTF	TGTGCCAGTAACCGGGACAGTAGGACTACTAACTATGGCTACACCTTC
TRBV2	TRBJ2-3	NA	TRBD1	CASSDRDRGRPDTQYF	TGTGCCAGCAGTGATCGGGACAGGGGGCGCCCAGATACGCAGTATTTT
TRBV6-1	TRBJ1-5	few	NA	CASSEDRASNQPQHF	TGTGCCAGCAGTGAAGACAGGGCTAGCAATCAGCCCCAGCATTTT
TRBV5-5	TRBJ2-1	few	NA	CASSLGVSPRYNEQFF	TGTGCCAGCAGCTTGGGCGTATCCCCACGTTACAATGAGCAGTTCTTC
TRBV7-2	TRBJ1-6	NA	TRBD1	CASSQQGQLNSPLHF	TGTGCCAGCAGCCAACAGGGACAGCTTAATTCACCCCTCCACTTT
TRBV7-2	TRBJ2-7	NA	TRBD2	CASRQNLAGLEQYF	TGTGCCAGCAGACAAAATCTAGCGGGACTAGAGCAGTACTTC
TRBV7-2	TRBJ2-5	NA	TRBD2	CASSADLAGVRRETQYF	TGTGCCAGCAGCGCCGACCTAGCGGGGGTCCGCAGGGAGACCCAGTACTTC
TRBV6-6	TRBJ2-2	NA	NA	CASSPTNRDTGELFF	TGTGCCAGCAGCCCTACGAACAGGGACACCGGGGAGCTGTTTTTT
TRBV6-6	TRBJ1-1	NA	NA	CASSPTGNTEAFF	TGTGCCAGCAGTCCCACCGGGAACACTGAAGCTTTCTTT
TRBV5-5	TRBJ2-5	NA	NA	CASSQLPGVETQYF	TGTGCCAGCAGCCAACTCCCGGGAGTTGAGACCCAGTACTTC
TRBV4-2	TRBJ1-4	NA	NA	CASSPTDGGREKLFF	TGTGCCAGCAGCCCCACCGACGGAGGGCGGGAAAAACTGTTTTTT
TRBV19	TRBJ2-1	few	NA	CASSIGQGINEQFF	TGTGCCAGTAGTATAGGGCAGGGGATAAATGAGCAGTTCTTC
TRBV4-1	TRBJ2-5	NA	NA	CASSQEYTGEETQYF	TGCGCCAGCAGCCAAGAGTATACGGGGGAAGAGACCCAGTACTTC
TRBV4-2	TRBJ2-7	NA	NA	CASSQDGGNYEQYF	TGTGCCAGCAGCCAAGATGGGGGGAACTACGAGCAGTACTTC
TRBV10-3	TRBJ2-7	NA	TRBD2	CAISETGLAGSEQYF	TGTGCCATCAGTGAGACCGGACTAGCGGGGAGCGAGCAGTACTTC
TRBV29-1	TRBJ2-7	NA	TRBD2	CSVVGAGGLEQYF	TGCAGCGTTGTCGGAGCGGGAGGGCTCGAGCAGTACTTC
TRBV7-3	TRBJ2-5	NA	NA	CASSLAYRGTQYF	TGTGCCAGCAGCTTAGCCTACCGCGGGACCCAGTACTTC
TRBV19	TRBJ1-1	NA	NA	CLWGVYRQTEAFF	TGCCTATGGGGGGTGTATCGACAAACTGAAGCTTTCTTT
TRBV7-9	TRBJ2-6	NA	NA	CASSFRAGANVLTF	TGTGCCAGCAGCTTCAGGGCTGGGGCCAACGTCCTGACTTTC
TRBV6-1	TRBJ2-1	NA	NA	CASSEHEQGLQGEQFF	TGTGCCAGCAGTGAACACGAACAGGGCTTACAAGGTGAGCAGTTCTTC
TRBV2	TRBJ2-1	NA	NA	CASSGLSRNEQFF	TGTGCCAGCAGTGGGCTGTCTAGGAATGAGCAGTTCTTC
TRBV6-6	TRBJ2-7	few	NA	CASSRDRYEQYF	TGTGCCAGCAGTCGAGACAGATACGAGCAGTACTTC
TRBV6-5	TRBJ2-7	NA	NA	CASSYSTNYEQYF	TGTGCCAGCAGTTACTCGACCAACTACGAGCAGTACTTC
TRBV7-9	TRBJ1-2	few	TRBD1	CASSLNIQGNYGYTF	TGTGCCAGCAGCCTTAATATACAGGGGAACTATGGCTACACCTTC
TRBV7-2	TRBJ1-1	NA	NA	CASSLPRVTDTEAFF	TGTGCCAGCAGCTTACCGAGGGTAACGGACACTGAAGCTTTCTTT
TRBV27	TRBJ2-7	NA	NA	CASSYGISYEQYF	TGTGCCAGCAGTTACGGGATCTCCTACGAGCAGTACTTC
TRBV6-1	TRBJ2-3	NA	NA	CASSPVGSGTDTQYF	TGTGCCAGCAGTCCCGTCGGGTCCGGCACAGATACGCAGTATTTT
TRBV28	TRBJ2-3	NA	NA	CASSFVSPDTQYF	TGTGCCAGCAGTTTTGTTTCCCCGGATACGCAGTATTTT
TRBV6-4	TRBJ2-3	few	TRBD2	CASSDGSGSGTDTQYF	TGTGCCAGCAGTGACGGGAGCGGGAGTGGCACAGATACGCAGTATTTT
TRBV2	TRBJ1-1	NA	NA	CASRGSRGTEAFF	TGTGCCAGCAGGGGGTCACGGGGCACTGAAGCTTTCTTT
TRBV28	TRBJ1-5	NA	NA	CASSLFWAAGDQPQHF	TGTGCCAGCAGTTTATTTTGGGCCGCGGGCGATCAGCCCCAGCATTTT
TRBV10-1	TRBJ1-3	NA	NA	CASSESYPDNSGNTIYF	TGCGCCAGCAGTGAGTCGTATCCCGACAACTCTGGAAACACCATATATTTT
TRBV29-1	TRBJ2-7	NA	TRBD1	CSVVKGQGSYEQYF	TGCAGCGTTGTTAAGGGACAGGGTTCCTACGAGCAGTACTTC
TRBV11-3	TRBJ2-7	NA	NA	CASSVTGFHEQYF	TGTGCCAGCAGCGTCACAGGGTTCCACGAGCAGTACTTC
TRBV5-4	TRBJ2-1	few	TRBD1	CASSLAGTGGVLDEQFF	TGTGCCAGCAGCTTGGCCGGGACAGGGGGCGTTTTAGATGAGCAGTTCTTC